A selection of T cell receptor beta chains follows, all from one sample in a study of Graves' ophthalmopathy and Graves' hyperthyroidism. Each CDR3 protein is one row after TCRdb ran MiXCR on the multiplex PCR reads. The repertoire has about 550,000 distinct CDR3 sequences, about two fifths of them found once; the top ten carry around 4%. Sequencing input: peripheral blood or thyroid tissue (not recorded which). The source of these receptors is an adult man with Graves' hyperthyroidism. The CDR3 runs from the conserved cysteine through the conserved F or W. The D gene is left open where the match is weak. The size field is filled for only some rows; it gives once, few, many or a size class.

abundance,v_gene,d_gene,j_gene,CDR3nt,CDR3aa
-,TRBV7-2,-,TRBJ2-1,TGTGCCAGCAGCTTAGATATATCGGCGGGCGAGCTTCCGTTCTTC,CASSLDISAGELPFF
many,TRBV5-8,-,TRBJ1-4,TGTGCCAGCAGCTTGGGAACGTCTGATGAAAAACTGTTTTTT,CASSLGTSDEKLFF
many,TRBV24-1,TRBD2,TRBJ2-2,TGTGCCACCAGTGATGTGCAAGCGGGAGAGTTCGGGGAGCTGTTTTTT,CATSDVQAGEFGELFF
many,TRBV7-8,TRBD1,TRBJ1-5,TGTGCCAGCAGCATCAGGGGGCGTGGAAACCAGCCCCAGCATTTT,CASSIRGRGNQPQHF
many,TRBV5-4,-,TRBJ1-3,TGTGCCAGCCACAAAAACGGTCTTCGTACGAACACCATATATTTT,CASHKNGLRTNTIYF
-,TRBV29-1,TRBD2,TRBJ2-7,TGCAGCGTAGGACTAGCGGACCGACCCCACGAGCAGTACTTC,CSVGLADRPHEQYF
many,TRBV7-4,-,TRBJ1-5,TGTGCCAGCAGCTTAGTATCGGCGGGGTTAAGCAATCAGCCCCAGCATTTT,CASSLVSAGLSNQPQHF
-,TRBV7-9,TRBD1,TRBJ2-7,TGTGCCAGCAGCCCTAGACAGGGGGGTAGGGAGCAGTACTTC,CASSPRQGGREQYF
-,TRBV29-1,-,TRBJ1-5,TGCAGCCTAACGTGGCAAGAGACCCAGCATTTT,CSLTWQETQHF
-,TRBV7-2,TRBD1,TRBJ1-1,TGTGCCAGCAGCTTAGAAGGTCAGGGGGTCACTGAAGCTTTCTTT,CASSLEGQGVTEAFF
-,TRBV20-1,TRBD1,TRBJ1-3,TGCAGTGCTCTACAGGGGGTTAGGGGCTACACCATATATTTT,CSALQGVRGYTIYF